The 30 T cell receptor beta chains listed next were all sequenced from one sample in a study of PD-1 blockade in classical Hodgkin lymphoma (dated by TCRdb to the early 2020s). Library prep was done by the immunoSEQ multiplex PCR assay. TCRdb retrieved this table from immuneACCESS and kept in-frame rearrangements only. Not all clones are present; in checked studies, unresolved V genes account for under half, and no reason is known for the remainder. Here the sample has 75,000 to 100,000 clones; just over 90% occur a single time. 2% of the sample is held by the ten biggest clonotypes. The time point label for this specimen denotes: cycle 4 day 1 (C4D1), after more than 5 weeks of nivolumab. Relapse after autologous stem cell transplantation had occurred in all trial patients, and cohorts A, B and C were distinguished by prior brentuximab vedotin exposure. The sequencing here drew on peripheral blood mononuclear cells (PBMCs), taken before the fourth cycle of nivolumab. The receptors originated from a human donor with classical Hodgkin lymphoma.

This clone was recorded only once. The rearrangement links TRBV5-1 to TRBJ2-7, with D possibly being TRBD2 (7 bases). Trimming removed 4 bases at V and 5 bases at J, with 19 bases between. The CDR3 runs to 15 residues. The germline V gene encodes CDR1 SGHRS and CDR2 YFSETQ. CDR3 DNA: TGCGCCAGCAGCGGGGGGCGGGAGCGTCTAGACGAGCAGTACTTC. Translated: CASSGGRERLDEQYF.

The chain uses TRBV5-1 and TRBJ2-7; 7 bases map to TRBD1. CDR3 length: 16 amino acids. Losses at the gene ends were 0 bases for V and 2 bases for J; bases not matched to a gene: 8. Germline V gene sequence: CDR1 SGHRS, CDR2 YFSETQ. CDR3 loop: CASSLGQGPRAYEQYF. The CDR3 coding sequence is TGCGCCAGCAGCTTGGGACAGGGACCGAGGGCCTACGAGCAGTACTTC.

This chain uses TRBV5-1 with TRBJ1-3, with a weak D call TRBD1 (5 bases). Looked up from germline, CDR1 is SGHRS and CDR2 is YFSETQ. The ends were cut back, 2 bases at V and 0 bases at J, with 24 bases in the middle. The CDR3 runs 20 residues. Here the CDR3 DNA reads TGCGCCAGCAGCTTTACAGATCCAGGGTTTGCCCACTCCTCTGGAAACACCATATATTTT. This codes for CASSFTDPGFAHSSGNTIYF.

This clone was observed once. This chain's CDR3 is CSARGQETQYF. The CDR3 coding sequence is TGCAGTGCCCGGGGCCAAGAGACCCAGTACTTC. The V and J genes are TRBV20-1 and TRBJ2-5; D may be TRBD2 (5 bases). The length of the CDR3 is 11 residues. Germline CDR1 is DFQATT and CDR2 is SNEGSKA (reference sequence). Trimming cost V 6 bases and J 1 base, with 6 bases left between them.

The chain carries TRBV11-3 and TRBJ1-1; D ambiguous. Germline loops: CDR1 SGHNT, CDR2 YENEEA. The V end lost 1 base, the J end lost 4 bases, and 7 bases lay between the germline ends. The CDR3 runs 13 residues. CDR3 amino acids: CASSLGAGTEAFF. The CDR3 nucleotides are TGTGCCAGCAGCTTAGGAGCCGGCACTGAAGCTTTCTTT.

V gene TRBV28 combines with J gene TRBJ1-2; no firm D call. CDR1 MDHEN and CDR2 SYDVKM come from the germline V gene. The ends were cut back, 7 bases at V and 0 bases at J, with 3 bases in the middle. The CDR3 runs 11 residues. This chain's CDR3 is CASNTNYGYTF. CDR3 nucleotide sequence: TGTGCCAGCAACACTAACTATGGCTACACCTTC.

This clone appeared once. The V gene is TRBV14, the J gene TRBJ2-1; TRBD2 matches 12 bases. J was trimmed by 4 bases and V by 1 base; bases with no gene match: 2. Germline CDR1 and CDR2: SGHDN and FVKESK. The CDR3 has 16 residues. The CDR3 here is CASSQGGLAGYNEQFF. The CDR3 nucleotides are TGTGCCAGCAGCCAAGGGGGACTAGCGGGTTACAATGAGCAGTTCTTC.

This chain connects TRBV6-1 to TRBJ1-3; D not certain. Germline assignment: CDR1 MNHNS and CDR2 SASEGT. Trimming removed 7 bases from V and 3 bases from J, with 7 bases in between. The CDR3 consists of 12 residues. Here the CDR3 reads CASNLGGNTIYF. CDR3 nucleotides: TGTGCCAGCAATCTAGGTGGAAACACCATATATTTT.

A single count supports this clone. Here the CDR3 reads CASSLRLAGNNEQFF. For the CDR3, the DNA is TGTGCCAGCAGCTTAAGATTAGCGGGGAACAATGAGCAGTTCTTC. The chain is built from TRBV7-3 and TRBJ2-1; TRBD2 matches at 8 bases. Losses at the gene ends were 1 base for V and 5 bases for J; bases not matched to a gene: 4. The germline V gene has CDR1 SGHTA and CDR2 FQGTGA. The CDR3 is 15 amino acids.

A few counts support this clone. The chain joins TRBV2 to TRBJ2-2, with a possible D match to TRBD1 (5 bases). CDR3 length: 14 amino acids. Germline CDR1 is SNHLY and CDR2 is FYNNEI. Between the trimmed V and J ends, which lost 1 base and 7 bases, there was a span of 10 bases. The CDR3 DNA is TGTGCCAGCAGTGAAGGGACACTCAGCGGGGAGCTGTTTTTT. This codes for CASSEGTLSGELFF.

The J gene is TRBJ2-7, the V gene TRBV28; D perhaps matches TRBD2 (6 bases). V lost 4 bases to trimming and J lost 7 bases, with 8 bases between them. This CDR3 region has 11 residues. CDR1 and CDR2 (germline): MDHEN, SYDVKM. CDR3 sequence: CASSYGGEQYF. The DNA of the CDR3 is TGTGCCAGCAGTTATGGAGGGGAGCAGTACTTC.

This clone appeared once. V is TRBV6-5 and J is TRBJ2-1; 11 nucleotides line up with TRBD2. CDR3 length: 16 residues. Germline V CDR1 and CDR2: MNHEY, SVGAGI. V lost 0 bases, J lost 4 bases, and 2 bases stayed unmatched. CDR3 DNA: TGTGCCAGCAGTTACTCGGGGACTAGCGGATACAATGAGCAGTTCTTC. It yields the protein CASSYSGTSGYNEQFF.

The CDR3, as DNA: TGTGCCAGCAGCTTAGAAGGACTAGTGCCCTACGAGCAGTACTTC. Residues: CASSLEGLVPYEQYF. V gene TRBV7-2 combines with J gene TRBJ2-7; TRBD2 agrees at 7 bases. Germline CDR1 reads SGHTA; CDR2 reads FQGNSA. The CDR3 totals 15 residues. Trimming cost V 1 base and J 2 bases; bases outside gene matches: 5.

The chain joins TRBV11-2 to TRBJ2-7; D possibly uses TRBD1 or TRBD2 (6 bases each). The CDR3 contains 16 residues. Germline lookup yields CDR1 SGHAT and CDR2 FQNNGV. V gave up 0 bases and J gave up 0 bases, with 12 bases separating them. The CDR3 region is CASSLDRGPSSYEQYF. In nucleotides, the CDR3 is TGTGCCAGCAGCTTAGATCGGGGGCCCAGCTCCTACGAGCAGTACTTC. Combining the CDR3 with reference TRBV11-2 and TRBJ2-7 gives the whole variable domain EAGVAQSPRYKIIEKRQSVAFWCNPISGHATLYWYQQILGQGPKLLIQFQNNGVVDDSQLPKDRFSAERLKGVDSTLKIQPAKLEDSAVYLCASSLDRGPSSYEQYFGPGTRLTVT.

J is TRBJ1-2 and V is TRBV7-6; D unresolved. Germline V lookup: CDR1 SGHVS, CDR2 FNYEAQ. CDR3 size: 12 residues. Trimming left V 2 bases short and J 7 bases short, with 8 bases between. The CDR3 sequence: CASSLRQRGYTF. DNA for the CDR3: TGTGCCAGCAGCTTAAGGCAGCGTGGCTACACCTTC. The full variable domain, in which reference TRBV7-6 and TRBJ1-2 provide the parts outside the CDR3, is GAGVSQSPRYKVTKRGQDVALRCDPISGHVSLYWYRQALGQGPEFLTYFNYEAQQDKSGLPNDRFSAERPEGSISTLTIQRTEQRDSAMYRCASSLRQRGYTFGSGTRLTVV.

V and J are TRBV14 and TRBJ2-7; 7 positions agree with TRBD1. CDR3 size: 15 residues. Trimming cost V 1 base and J 0 bases; bases outside gene matches: 3. Germline V CDR1 and CDR2: SGHDN, FVKESK. In nucleotides, the CDR3 is TGTGCCAGCAGCCAAGGGACAGGCTACTCCTACGAGCAGTACTTC. The encoded protein is CASSQGTGYSYEQYF.

The chain couples TRBV9 to TRBJ2-3; 7 nucleotides line up with TRBD1. Germline CDR1 SGDLS, CDR2 YYNGEE. V was pared by 2 bases and J by 6 bases, with 9 bases of the junction left unmatched. This CDR3 is 15 amino acids long. The CDR3 spells CASSVRGGGEDTQYF. DNA of the CDR3: TGTGCCAGCAGCGTTAGAGGGGGCGGCGAGGATACGCAGTATTTT.

This clone appeared once. This sequence joins TRBV27 and TRBJ2-1; TRBD1 agrees at 7 bases. Trimming took 7 bases from V and 5 from J; bases not matched to a gene: 11. This CDR3 spans 15 amino acids. Germline CDR1 reads MNHEY; CDR2 reads SMNVEV (reference sequence). CDR3 protein: CASTTGTDPHNEQFF. For the CDR3, the DNA is TGTGCCAGCACAACCGGGACAGATCCCCACAATGAGCAGTTCTTC.

The genes are TRBV19 and TRBJ1-5, with a possible D match to TRBD1 (5 bases). The CDR3 is 14 residues long. Germline loops: CDR1 LNHDA, CDR2 SQIVND (reference sequence). The V and J ends lost 5 bases and 5 bases respectively, with 13 bases between them. The CDR3 nucleotides are TGTGCCAGTAGTGCCCGGGACGTCTATCAGCCCCAGCATTTT. This translates into CASSARDVYQPQHF.

The genes are TRBV6-5 and TRBJ2-5; D call uncertain. Per the germline V gene, CDR1 is MNHEY and CDR2 is SVGAGI. The length of the CDR3 is 11 residues. V shed 6 bases and J shed 2 bases, with 4 bases lying between them. DNA for the CDR3: TGTGCCAGCAGGCTACAAGAGACCCAGTACTTC. Translated, it gives CASRLQETQYF.

The rearrangement links TRBV28 to TRBJ2-7, with 9 positions matching TRBD2. The CDR3 loop spans 17 amino acids. V shed 3 bases, J shed 0 bases, and the junction held 9 bases outside the gene matches. Germline assignment: CDR1 MDHEN and CDR2 SYDVKM. Written as DNA, the CDR3 is TGTGCCAGCAGTTTCGGGCTAGCGGGGCCCCCCTCCTACGAGCAGTACTTC. Residues: CASSFGLAGPPSYEQYF.

V and J are TRBV28 and TRBJ1-4, with D tentatively TRBD1 (5 bases). V gave up 1 base and J gave up 11 bases, with 20 bases separating them. This CDR3 contains 16 residues. CDR1 is MDHEN, CDR2 SYDVKM, per germline. The CDR3 region has the DNA TGTGCCAGCAGTTTATATCCCCAAGGGGCAGGGAGGAAACTGTTTTTT. Amino acids: CASSLYPQGAGRKLFF. Using reference TRBV28 and TRBJ1-4 for the parts outside the CDR3, the full variable domain is DVKVTQSSRYLVKRTGEKVFLECVQDMDHENMFWYRQDPGLGLRLIYFSYDVKMKEKGDIPEGYSVSREKKERFSLILESASTNQTSMYLCASSLYPQGAGRKLFFGSGTQLSVL.

The V call is TRBV10-2, the J call TRBJ2-2, with a tentative D call TRBD1 (6 bases). In germline, CDR1 is WSHSY, CDR2 SAAADI. The CDR3 is made up of 15 amino acids. V was trimmed by 7 bases and J by 5 bases, leaving 17 bases between them. The CDR3: CASNGLGAATGELFF. The CDR3, as DNA: TGCGCCAGCAATGGGTTGGGGGCGGCAACCGGGGAGCTGTTTTTT.

The sample holds one count of this clone. This sequence joins TRBV19 and TRBJ2-2; 7 bases map to TRBD1. The germline V gene has CDR1 LNHDA and CDR2 SQIVND (reference sequence). The CDR3 contains 16 residues. The ends lost 5 bases at V and 2 bases at J; junction bases unmatched: 8. CDR3 residues: CASSLGTVINTGELFF. CDR3 DNA sequence: TGTGCCAGTAGTCTCGGGACAGTGATAAACACCGGGGAGCTGTTTTTT.

The rearrangement joins TRBV19 to TRBJ1-5; 7 positions match TRBD1. From germline, CDR1 is LNHDA and CDR2 SQIVND (reference sequence). With V trimmed by 6 bases and J by 5 bases, 13 bases remained unmatched. This CDR3 is built from 16 residues. CDR3 loop: CASSTGTGEVYQPQHF. In DNA, the CDR3 is TGTGCCAGTAGCACCGGAACAGGGGAGGTATATCAGCCCCAGCATTTT.

The chain joins TRBV30 to TRBJ2-1; D might be TRBD1 or TRBD2, each matching 5 bases. CDR3 length equals 12 residues. V was clipped by 3 bases and J by 9 bases, with 12 bases between them. Germline V gene sequence: CDR1 GTSNPN, CDR2 SVGIG (reference sequence). CDR3 DNA: TGTGCCTGGAGGTTCGGGGCGGGTGAGCAGTTCTTC. Translated, it gives CAWRFGAGEQFF.

The chain couples TRBV28 to TRBJ1-2, with no clear D. V gave up 5 bases and J gave up 8 bases, with 12 bases separating them. Germline V gene sequence: CDR1 MDHEN, CDR2 SYDVKM. CDR3 length equals 12 residues. CDR3 protein: CASSPTVGGYTF. The CDR3 coding sequence is TGTGCCAGCAGTCCGACCGTGGGGGGCTACACCTTC.

J is TRBJ2-1 and V is TRBV28, with 13 nucleotides matching TRBD2. CDR1 MDHEN and CDR2 SYDVKM come from the germline V gene. The CDR3 has 19 residues. V was clipped by 4 bases and J by 5 bases; unmatched bases: 14. The CDR3 DNA follows: TGTGCCAGCAGTTCAGGGGTGCTACTAGCGGGAGGGCAGGACAATGAGCAGTTCTTC. Protein: CASSSGVLLAGGQDNEQFF.

The J gene is TRBJ2-7, the V gene TRBV5-1; possibly TRBD1 or TRBD2 for D (5 bases each). V was shortened by 2 bases and J by 0 bases, with 15 bases between the two germline ends. In germline, CDR1 is SGHRS, CDR2 YFSETQ. CDR3 length equals 16 residues. CDR3 sequence: CASSFPPGGSSYEQYF. CDR3 DNA: TGCGCCAGCAGCTTTCCCCCTGGGGGTAGCTCCTACGAGCAGTACTTC.

This clone has just one count. This chain uses TRBV29-1 with TRBJ2-2; TRBD1 matches 7 bases. The length of the CDR3 is 13 residues. The junction had 8 bases not matched to a gene; V was cut back by 7 bases and J by 6 bases. CDR1 SQVTM and CDR2 ANQGSEA come from the germline V gene. The CDR3 sequence: CSGQGAKAGELFF. The CDR3 DNA is TGCAGCGGACAGGGTGCTAAGGCCGGGGAGCTGTTTTTT.